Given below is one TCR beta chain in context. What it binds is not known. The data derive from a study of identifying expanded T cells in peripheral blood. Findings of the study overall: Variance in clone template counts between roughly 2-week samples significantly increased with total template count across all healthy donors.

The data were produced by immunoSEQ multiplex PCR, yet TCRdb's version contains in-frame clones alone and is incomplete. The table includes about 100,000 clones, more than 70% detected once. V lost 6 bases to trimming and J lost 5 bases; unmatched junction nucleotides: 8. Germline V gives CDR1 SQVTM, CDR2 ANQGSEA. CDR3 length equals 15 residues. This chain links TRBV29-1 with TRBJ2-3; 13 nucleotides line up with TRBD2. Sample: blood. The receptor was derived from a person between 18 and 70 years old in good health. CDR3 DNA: TGCAGCGTCCAACTAGCGGGAGGGCAGGGAGATACGCAGTATTTT. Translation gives CSVQLAGGQGDTQYF.